This is a list of T cell receptor beta chains from one sample in a study of regulatory T cells in long-lasting Graves disease. Each CDR3 protein gets one entry after TCRdb re-called the multiplex PCR reads with MiXCR. The sample records hundreds of thousands of distinct CDR3 sequences, approximately 15% being singletons. These data are also associated with another study on T cells in Graves' hyperthyroidism and ophthalmopathy.

Specimen: peripheral blood mononuclear cells (PBMCs), collected at new diagnosis, from a patient treated with antithyroid drugs. Source of these receptors: a woman in her twenties or thirties with Graves disease. The CDR3 runs from the conserved cysteine through the conserved F or W. Some rows mark clone size as missing; the rest say once, few, many or name a class of expanded clone.

j_gene: TRBJ1-1
v_gene: TRBV19
abundance: few
CDR3aa: CARLTYQGRMNTEAFF

j_gene: TRBJ2-2
v_gene: TRBV6-5
abundance: NA
CDR3aa: CASSYSKSAGPGELFF

j_gene: TRBJ1-5
v_gene: TRBV6-1
abundance: few
CDR3aa: CASSLPGPGVDQPQHF

j_gene: TRBJ2-3
v_gene: TRBV10-3
abundance: NA
CDR3aa: CAISTTSETDTQYF

j_gene: TRBJ2-2
v_gene: TRBV27
abundance: NA
CDR3aa: CASSPERGMNTGELFF

j_gene: TRBJ1-3
v_gene: TRBV3-1
abundance: NA
CDR3aa: CASAYTGGAGNTIYF

j_gene: TRBJ2-1
v_gene: TRBV7-9
abundance: many
CDR3aa: CASSSGARGQFF

j_gene: TRBJ1-1
v_gene: TRBV11-2
abundance: many
CDR3aa: CASSQDKPGQKNTEAFF

j_gene: TRBJ2-1
v_gene: TRBV4-1
abundance: NA
CDR3aa: CASSQVSREGEQFF

j_gene: TRBJ2-3
v_gene: TRBV30
abundance: NA
CDR3aa: CAWSTSGRDTQYF

j_gene: TRBJ1-2
v_gene: TRBV3-1
abundance: NA
CDR3aa: CASSQQFLDYTF

j_gene: TRBJ2-5
v_gene: TRBV20-1
abundance: NA
CDR3aa: CSASPGGGEAQYF

j_gene: TRBJ2-7
v_gene: TRBV9
abundance: NA
CDR3aa: CASSGGVPGALEQYF

j_gene: TRBJ2-3
v_gene: TRBV2
abundance: few
CDR3aa: CASNRPGNLDTQYF

j_gene: TRBJ2-1
v_gene: TRBV3-1
abundance: many
CDR3aa: CASSRLANNEQFF

j_gene: TRBJ1-2
v_gene: TRBV5-4
abundance: NA
CDR3aa: CASSLDGTGGQGYTF

j_gene: TRBJ2-4
v_gene: TRBV29-1
abundance: NA
CDR3aa: CSMRGRWPKNIQYF

j_gene: TRBJ2-1
v_gene: TRBV5-1
abundance: NA
CDR3aa: CASSPLGNEQSF

j_gene: TRBJ2-5
v_gene: TRBV3-1
abundance: few
CDR3aa: CASSQGSAPETQYF

j_gene: TRBJ1-1
v_gene: TRBV28
abundance: NA
CDR3aa: CTSITNGGVGAFF

j_gene: TRBJ2-3
v_gene: TRBV5-4
abundance: NA
CDR3aa: CASRGAVSTDTQYF

j_gene: TRBJ2-3
v_gene: TRBV5-1
abundance: many
CDR3aa: CASSLGQGADTQYF

j_gene: TRBJ1-2
v_gene: TRBV24-1
abundance: few
CDR3aa: CATSDSTSGEGSGYTF

j_gene: TRBJ1-4
v_gene: TRBV5-4
abundance: few
CDR3aa: CASSRGRASEGEKLFF

j_gene: TRBJ2-7
v_gene: TRBV2
abundance: once
CDR3aa: CASSQESGLTYEQYF

j_gene: TRBJ1-1
v_gene: TRBV7-3
abundance: many
CDR3aa: CASSEGDRAPTEAFF

j_gene: TRBJ2-5
v_gene: TRBV9
abundance: NA
CDR3aa: CASSGDETQYF

j_gene: TRBJ2-7
v_gene: TRBV6-2/TRBV6-3
abundance: few
CDR3aa: CASTKTLGRQGSHEQYF

j_gene: TRBJ2-3
v_gene: TRBV28
abundance: many
CDR3aa: CASSFDYRLAGGPVFLPDTQYF

j_gene: TRBJ2-7
v_gene: TRBV12-3/TRBV12-4
abundance: few
CDR3aa: CASSLVREEQYF

j_gene: TRBJ2-1
v_gene: TRBV3-1
abundance: many
CDR3aa: CASSSTSGSIYEQFF

j_gene: TRBJ2-3
v_gene: TRBV7-2
abundance: many
CDR3aa: CASSLFPAFALQSTDTQYF

j_gene: TRBJ2-5
v_gene: TRBV20-1
abundance: NA
CDR3aa: CSARNDFDSEVLQETQYF

j_gene: TRBJ2-1
v_gene: TRBV6-4
abundance: few
CDR3aa: CASSEKSGTYNEQFF

j_gene: TRBJ2-3
v_gene: TRBV12-3/TRBV12-4
abundance: few
CDR3aa: CASSLGLASTQYF

j_gene: TRBJ2-7
v_gene: TRBV18
abundance: NA
CDR3aa: CASSPTVDRANEQYF

j_gene: TRBJ1-4
v_gene: TRBV28
abundance: once
CDR3aa: CASSSAGAGNEKLFF

j_gene: TRBJ2-3
v_gene: TRBV11-2
abundance: NA
CDR3aa: CASSPLTGQPRGQYF

j_gene: TRBJ1-5
v_gene: TRBV19
abundance: NA
CDR3aa: CASSIGPFQPRHF

j_gene: TRBJ1-2
v_gene: TRBV2
abundance: many
CDR3aa: CASSEQTVNGGYTF

j_gene: TRBJ1-5
v_gene: TRBV7-2
abundance: many
CDR3aa: CASSPQAVNTGNQPQHF

j_gene: TRBJ2-5
v_gene: TRBV2
abundance: many
CDR3aa: CASGAEQETQYF

j_gene: TRBJ1-1
v_gene: TRBV18
abundance: NA
CDR3aa: CASSRIPGVGTEAFF

j_gene: TRBJ2-1
v_gene: TRBV24-1
abundance: NA
CDR3aa: CATSVVAGDEQFF

j_gene: TRBJ2-3
v_gene: TRBV7-9
abundance: NA
CDR3aa: CAGAAGGDTQYF

j_gene: TRBJ2-5
v_gene: TRBV20-1
abundance: many
CDR3aa: CSAYLAGGVQETQYF

j_gene: TRBJ2-1
v_gene: TRBV7-8
abundance: NA
CDR3aa: CASSQDLGYNEQFF

j_gene: TRBJ2-3
v_gene: TRBV7-9
abundance: NA
CDR3aa: CASSLRLAGAPPPPDTQYF

j_gene: TRBJ1-5
v_gene: TRBV5-6
abundance: NA
CDR3aa: CASQGANQPQHF

j_gene: TRBJ2-3
v_gene: TRBV28
abundance: many
CDR3aa: CASRAASNTQYF

j_gene: TRBJ2-1
v_gene: TRBV9
abundance: few
CDR3aa: CASSVALGLAPKGGGEQFF

j_gene: TRBJ2-1
v_gene: TRBV4-2
abundance: NA
CDR3aa: CASSQVFQGAYNEQFF

j_gene: TRBJ2-3
v_gene: TRBV11-2
abundance: many
CDR3aa: CASSLGLAPDTQYF

j_gene: TRBJ1-1
v_gene: TRBV5-6
abundance: NA
CDR3aa: CASSLWTLNTEAFF

j_gene: TRBJ2-5
v_gene: TRBV2
abundance: many
CDR3aa: CASSDLEETQYF